This T cell receptor (beta chain) is from a study of CD8 T cells in Susac syndrome. Negative magnetic isolation gave CD8+ and CD4+ cells; FACS enriched CD8+ TEMRA. Random hexamers were used to reverse transcribe an amount of about 0.45 to 1 ug RNA. The authors amplified TCR beta CDR3 across 54 Vbeta and 13 Jbeta using immunoSEQ multiplex PCR. MiXCR, applied by TCRdb to the immunoSEQ multiplex PCR reads, yields one record per CDR3 protein. The profile shows about 300,000 distinct CDR3 sequences, approximately 91% of them singletons. The clonotype was recovered from a human donor with multiple sclerosis. Sample: CD8+ T cells from PBMCs.

CDR3 in amino acids: CASSYSWDRREQYF. CDR3 DNA sequence: TGTGCCAGCAGTTACTCTTGGGACAGGCGCGAGCAGTACTTC. The chain uses TRBV6-6 and TRBJ2-7, with 8 nucleotides matching TRBD1. Germline CDR1 and CDR2: MNHNY and SVGAGI (reference sequence). The CDR3 length is 14 residues. Trimming cost V 0 bases and J 6 bases; bases outside gene matches: 4.